These 25 T cell receptor beta chains were sequenced from one sample in a study of cytomegalovirus exposure and HLA in healthy donors. The PCR ran on 60 Vbeta and 13 Jbeta primers. The data were produced by immunoSEQ multiplex PCR, yet TCRdb's version contains in-frame clones alone and is incomplete. The sample contains approximately 150,000 clones, 80% of which appear only once. Sample: PBMCs. The receptors were gathered from a middle-aged man in good health and CMV-seronegative.

The CDR3 is CASSLTPSQGAFF. The DNA of the CDR3 is TGTGCCAGCAGTTTAACCCCGTCGCAGGGGGCTTTCTTT. V usage is TRBV27 and J usage is TRBJ1-1; tentative D call: TRBD1 (6 bases). Trimming pared 2 bases from V and 11 bases from J, leaving 15 bases between. The CDR3 sequence is 13 residues long. Germline lookup yields CDR1 MNHEY and CDR2 SMNVEV (reference sequence).

This rearrangement joins TRBV28 to TRBJ1-2; 9 bases fit TRBD1. Losses at the gene ends were 2 bases for V and 2 bases for J; bases not matched to a gene: 6. The CDR3 has 16 residues. Germline V gene data show CDR1 as MDHEN and CDR2 as SYDVKM. The CDR3 DNA follows: TGTGCCAGCAGTTTAGAGGGGGGACAGGGAAACTATGGCTACACCTTC. Encoded protein: CASSLEGGQGNYGYTF.

CDR3 loop: CATSRDSAAMNTEAFF. The CDR3 DNA reads as TGTGCCACCAGCAGGGACAGTGCTGCAATGAACACTGAAGCTTTCTTT. V usage is TRBV15 and J usage is TRBJ1-1; possible D gene TRBD1, 6 bases. V was cut by 3 bases and J by 0 bases, with 14 bases left in between. This CDR3 has 16 residues. Germline V gene lookup returns CDR1 LNHNV and CDR2 YYDKDF (reference sequence).

The CDR3 reads CASSPTVYEQYF. In nucleotides, the CDR3 is TGTGCCAGCAGCCCGACAGTTTACGAGCAGTACTTC. This chain joins TRBV6-5 and TRBJ2-7; D might be TRBD1 (5 bases). From germline, CDR1 is MNHEY and CDR2 SVGAGI. This CDR3 is built from 12 residues. V was pared by 6 bases and J by 4 bases, with 10 bases between.

In regard to this clone: The sample contains more than one DNA sequence encoding this CDR3. CDR3 nucleotide sequence: TGTGCCAGCAGTGAAGGGGCGGGGAACACTGAAGCTTTCTTT. It translates to CASSEGAGNTEAFF. This chain uses TRBV2 with TRBJ1-1; D is undetermined. Germline CDR1 is SNHLY and CDR2 is FYNNEI. CDR3 length: 14 amino acids. With 1 base removed from V and 1 base from J, the gap between germline ends came to 7 bases.

The J gene is TRBJ2-2, the V gene TRBV6-5, with no clear D. CDR1 is MNHEY and CDR2 is SVGAGI in the germline V gene. This CDR3 region has 14 residues. The V end was cut by 0 bases, the J end by 6 bases, with 8 bases between. The CDR3 sequence: CASSYSKWPGELFF. For the CDR3, the DNA is TGTGCCAGCAGTTACTCGAAATGGCCCGGGGAGCTGTTTTTT.

This clone was counted only a few times. The genes are TRBV5-6 and TRBJ1-3, with D tentatively TRBD1 (5 bases). The CDR3 covers 15 residues. Trimming removed 0 bases from V and 0 bases from J, with 7 bases in between. The germline gives CDR1 SGHDT, CDR2 YYEEEE. CDR3 DNA sequence: TGTGCCAGCAGCTTGGGACAGAGCTCTGGAAACACCATATATTTT. Translated: CASSLGQSSGNTIYF.

The chain is built from TRBV2 and TRBJ2-7; 9 bases are shared with TRBD1. The germline V gene has CDR1 SNHLY and CDR2 FYNNEI. This CDR3 has 15 residues. J was trimmed by 0 bases and V by 4 bases; bases with no gene match: 4. In DNA form, the CDR3 reads TGTGCCAGCAGTGGACAGGGGGGAAGCTCCTACGAGCAGTACTTC. Translating it yields CASSGQGGSSYEQYF.

J is TRBJ1-5 and V is TRBV11-2; a possible D gene is TRBD1 (5 bases). This CDR3 is 14 amino acids long. From germline, CDR1 is SGHAT and CDR2 FQNNGV. Trimming took off 2 bases at V and 6 bases at J, with 11 bases between the two ends. CDR3 nucleotide sequence: TGTGCCAGCAGCTTAAATCTGGGGCTTCAGCCCCAGCATTTT. As protein: CASSLNLGLQPQHF. The full variable domain, with the rest looked up from reference TRBV11-2 and TRBJ1-5, is EAGVAQSPRYKIIEKRQSVAFWCNPISGHATLYWYQQILGQGPKLLIQFQNNGVVDDSQLPKDRFSAERLKGVDSTLKIQPAKLEDSAVYLCASSLNLGLQPQHFGDGTRLSIL.

The CDR3: CASSIDITGSADTQYF. Here the CDR3 DNA reads TGTGCCAGTAGTATAGATATCACAGGGTCAGCAGATACGCAGTATTTT. The genes are TRBV19 and TRBJ2-3, with D possibly matching TRBD1 (6 bases). Trimming removed 0 bases at V and 4 bases at J, with 14 bases between. The germline V gene has CDR1 LNHDA and CDR2 SQIVND (reference sequence). The CDR3 sequence is 16 residues long.

The rearrangement uses TRBV19 and TRBJ2-1; the match to TRBD1 covers 8 bases. The CDR3 is 15 residues long. CDR1 is LNHDA, CDR2 SQIVND, per germline (reference sequence). Losses at the gene ends were 5 bases for V and 2 bases for J; bases not matched to a gene: 5. This chain's CDR3 is CASSLGQGPYNEQFF. CDR3 DNA: TGTGCCAGTAGTCTTGGACAGGGACCCTACAATGAGCAGTTCTTC.

CDR3 coding DNA: TGTGCCACCAGCAGAGATTTTGTGACAGGGGGAAACACCATATATTTT. This encodes CATSRDFVTGGNTIYF. This sequence joins TRBV15 and TRBJ1-3; TRBD1 aligns across 7 bases. The CDR3 extends over 16 amino acids. The V gene end was trimmed by 0 bases and the J gene end by 4 bases; junction bases not matched to a gene: 6. CDR1 and CDR2 (germline): LNHNV, YYDKDF (reference sequence).

This chain connects TRBV20-1 to TRBJ2-5; D not resolved. Deletions cut 3 bases from V and 5 bases from J, with 7 bases between. This CDR3 comprises 11 residues. Germline values: CDR1 DFQATT, CDR2 SNEGSKA (reference sequence). CDR3 DNA sequence: TGCAGTGCTAGTCCCGGGGAGACCCAGTACTTC. It is translated as CSASPGETQYF.

The J gene is TRBJ1-2, the V gene TRBV25-1; D remains unclear. The CDR3 runs 11 residues. V was cut by 5 bases and J by 5 bases, with 6 bases left in between. Germline assignment: CDR1 MGHDK and CDR2 SYGVNS. The DNA for the CDR3 is TGTGCCAGCAGTTGGGAGTATGGCTACACCTTC. This codes for CASSWEYGYTF.

Only one count was recorded for this clone. DNA for the CDR3: TGCGCCAGCAGCCACGGGAGAACAGGTACCGGGGAGCTGTTTTTT. The encoded protein is CASSHGRTGTGELFF. The chain joins TRBV4-3 to TRBJ2-2; tentatively, D is TRBD2 (6 bases). Germline CDR1 LGHNA, CDR2 YSLEER. The CDR3 contains 15 residues. V was cut by 3 bases and J by 5 bases, with 13 bases left in between.

The chain has TRBV2 and TRBJ2-1; D gene ambiguous. The CDR3 has 11 residues. Germline CDR1 SNHLY, CDR2 FYNNEI. The V and J ends lost 4 bases and 6 bases respectively, with 4 bases between them. The CDR3 DNA sequence: TGTGCCAGCAGTGTCATCAATGAGCAGTTCTTC. The encoded protein is CASSVINEQFF.

This chain uses TRBV11-2 with TRBJ1-5, with D tentatively TRBD1 (6 bases). The V and J ends lost 1 base and 5 bases respectively, with 12 bases between them. The germline CDR1 and CDR2 sequences are SGHAT and FQNNGV. This CDR3 region has 15 residues. This CDR3 reads CASSLGDKAYQPQHF. As DNA, the CDR3 is TGTGCCAGCAGCTTAGGGGACAAAGCCTATCAGCCCCAGCATTTT.

The chain carries TRBV29-1 and TRBJ2-5, with D unresolved. Trimming stripped 1 base from V and 11 bases from J, with 14 bases between. Germline CDR1 is SQVTM and CDR2 is ANQGSEA. CDR3 size: 12 residues. The CDR3 region has the DNA TGCAGCGTTGAAGCGGGTCGGAAAATGCAGTACTTC. It translates to CSVEAGRKMQYF.

The V and J genes are TRBV5-6 and TRBJ2-3, with 7 bases matching TRBD1. Germline V gives CDR1 SGHDT, CDR2 YYEEEE. The CDR3 has 13 amino acids. The V segment lost 0 bases and the J segment 14 bases; nucleotides outside the gene matches: 9. The CDR3 region is CASSLGKGALAYF. In nucleotides, the CDR3 is TGTGCCAGCAGCTTGGGGAAGGGGGCCCTGGCGTATTTT.

The rearrangement uses TRBV27 and TRBJ1-1; D gene unclear. Trimming took off 0 bases at V and 0 bases at J, with 11 bases between the two ends. Germline CDR1 and CDR2: MNHEY and SMNVEV (reference sequence). CDR3 length: 16 residues. CDR3 DNA: TGTGCCAGCAGTTTATCGGATGCGGGGTTGAACACTGAAGCTTTCTTT. Translating gives CASSLSDAGLNTEAFF.

The genes are TRBV19 and TRBJ1-1, with D maybe TRBD1 (5 bases). Germline CDR1 LNHDA, CDR2 SQIVND (reference sequence). Trimming pared 6 bases from V and 7 bases from J, leaving 12 bases between. There are 12 residues in the CDR3. The CDR3 loop is CASSRTGDEAFF. DNA for the CDR3: TGTGCCAGTAGCCGGACGGGGGATGAAGCTTTCTTT.

This clone turned up a few times. The chain couples TRBV10-2 to TRBJ1-6; 9 nucleotides agree with TRBD1. The V and J ends lost 2 bases and 9 bases, in that order; junction bases with no gene match: 8. Germline values: CDR1 WSHSY, CDR2 SAAADI. This CDR3 has 16 residues. The CDR3 sequence: CASSENLGTGPSPLHF. CDR3 DNA: TGCGCCAGCAGTGAGAACTTAGGGACAGGGCCTTCACCCCTCCACTTT.

This chain links TRBV5-6 with TRBJ2-7; TRBD2 aligns across 7 bases. The CDR3 extends over 16 amino acids. Germline CDR1 is SGHDT and CDR2 is YYEEEE. The ends lost 5 bases at V and 5 bases at J; junction bases unmatched: 16. As DNA, the CDR3 is TGTGCCAGCAGTCGCGGGGGAGGGCGGCGGGGAGACGAGCAGTACTTC. It specifies CASSRGGGRRGDEQYF.

This clone was seen a single time. This sequence joins TRBV2 and TRBJ1-2, with TRBD1 as a possible D gene (5 bases). Germline CDR1 and CDR2: SNHLY and FYNNEI. The CDR3 consists of 13 residues. Between the trimmed V and J ends, which lost 2 bases and 8 bases, there was a span of 12 bases. CDR3 amino acids: CASSELRGKGYTF. Written as DNA, the CDR3 is TGTGCCAGCAGTGAATTACGGGGGAAAGGCTACACCTTC.

The chain combines TRBV6-5 with TRBJ1-1; D remains ambiguous. Trimming cost V 0 bases and J 5 bases, with 7 bases left between them. Germline V gene data show CDR1 as MNHEY and CDR2 as SVGAGI. CDR3 length: 13 amino acids. CDR3 sequence: CASSYSAVTEAFF. In DNA form, the CDR3 reads TGTGCCAGCAGTTACTCGGCGGTAACTGAAGCTTTCTTT.